This is a list of T cell receptor beta chains from one sample in a study of control samples from healthy donors and cancer patients. TCRdb's copy holds only in-frame clones and misses some; the assay was immunoSEQ multiplex PCR. The repertoire consists of about 130,000 clones, with roughly 94% occurring once and the leading ten covering 12% to 15%. The sample was PBMCs. These receptors came from a man aged 55-75 years with colorectal cancer. The CDR3 runs from the conserved cysteine through the conserved F or W. The order of the fields is J gene, clone size, D gene, V gene, CDR3 protein, CDR3 DNA. The D gene is left open where the match is weak. For some rows the clone size is stated as once, few or many, or as a class when expanded; others skip it.

j_call: TRBJ2-3; clone_size: .; d_call: TRBD2; v_call: TRBV19; cdr3_aa: CASTGGGTDTQYF; cdr3_nt: TGTGCCAGTACCGGGGGGGGGACAGATACGCAGTATTTT
j_call: TRBJ1-1; clone_size: .; d_call: .; v_call: TRBV6-5; cdr3_aa: CASSLQGSTEAFF; cdr3_nt: TGTGCCAGCAGTCTACAGGGCTCCACTGAAGCTTTCTTT
j_call: TRBJ1-1; clone_size: few; d_call: TRBD1; v_call: TRBV6-2/TRBV6-3; cdr3_aa: CASSYSRTGDMNTEAFF; cdr3_nt: TGTGCCAGCAGTTACTCAAGAACAGGGGACATGAACACTGAAGCTTTCTTT
j_call: TRBJ1-1; clone_size: once; d_call: .; v_call: TRBV19; cdr3_aa: CASSIESLPNTEAFF; cdr3_nt: TGTGCCAGTAGTATTGAGAGTTTACCGAACACTGAAGCTTTCTTT
j_call: TRBJ1-6; clone_size: .; d_call: .; v_call: TRBV5-1; cdr3_aa: CASCLAGGDSPLHF; cdr3_nt: TGCGCCAGCTGTCTAGCGGGGGGAGATTCACCCCTCCACTTT
j_call: TRBJ1-2; clone_size: .; d_call: .; v_call: TRBV3-1/TRBV3-2; cdr3_aa: CASTSRALGYTF; cdr3_nt: TGTGCCAGCACCTCCAGGGCGTTGGGCTACACCTTC
j_call: TRBJ1-4; clone_size: .; d_call: TRBD1; v_call: TRBV5-1; cdr3_aa: CASSPTGTSSTNEKLFF; cdr3_nt: TGCGCCAGCAGCCCGACAGGGACATCATCAACTAATGAAAAACTGTTTTTT
j_call: TRBJ1-1; clone_size: .; d_call: .; v_call: TRBV6-5; cdr3_aa: CASMKGRSEVTEAFF; cdr3_nt: TGTGCCAGCATGAAGGGACGGTCTGAGGTCACTGAAGCTTTCTTT
j_call: TRBJ1-1; clone_size: .; d_call: TRBD1; v_call: TRBV27; cdr3_aa: CASSLWETGGVNTEAFF; cdr3_nt: TGTGCCAGCAGTTTATGGGAGACAGGGGGCGTGAACACTGAAGCTTTCTTT
j_call: TRBJ1-2; clone_size: once; d_call: .; v_call: TRBV18; cdr3_aa: CASSPSQGYGYTF; cdr3_nt: TGTGCCAGCTCACCTAGCCAGGGGTATGGCTACACCTTC
j_call: TRBJ1-1; clone_size: .; d_call: .; v_call: TRBV11-2; cdr3_aa: CASSLIDRDNTEAFF; cdr3_nt: TGTGCCAGCAGCTTAATAGATAGGGACAACACTGAAGCTTTCTTT
j_call: TRBJ1-1; clone_size: .; d_call: TRBD1; v_call: TRBV5-5; cdr3_aa: CASSQGGMNTEAFF; cdr3_nt: TGTGCCAGCAGCCAGGGGGGGATGAACACTGAAGCTTTCTTT
j_call: TRBJ1-2; clone_size: .; d_call: .; v_call: TRBV2; cdr3_aa: CASTPILGLAGYTF; cdr3_nt: TGTGCCAGCACCCCTATACTGGGACTCGCTGGCTACACCTTC
j_call: TRBJ2-3; clone_size: .; d_call: .; v_call: TRBV7-9; cdr3_aa: CASTRAGSTDTQYF; cdr3_nt: TGTGCCAGCACCCGAGCGGGCAGCACAGATACGCAGTATTTT
j_call: TRBJ1-6; clone_size: .; d_call: .; v_call: TRBV6-5; cdr3_aa: CASSYGAGSPLHF; cdr3_nt: TGTGCCAGCAGTTACGGGGCCGGGTCACCCCTCCACTTT
j_call: TRBJ2-7; clone_size: .; d_call: TRBD1; v_call: TRBV12-3/TRBV12-4; cdr3_aa: CASSQGAGNEQYF; cdr3_nt: TGTGCCAGCAGTCAGGGGGCGGGAAACGAGCAGTACTTC
j_call: TRBJ1-3; clone_size: .; d_call: .; v_call: TRBV2; cdr3_aa: CASSEVLSGNTIYF; cdr3_nt: TGTGCCAGCAGTGAAGTACTCTCTGGAAACACCATATATTTT
j_call: TRBJ2-1; clone_size: .; d_call: TRBD1; v_call: TRBV9; cdr3_aa: CASSVRQGTPNEQFF; cdr3_nt: TGTGCCAGCAGCGTCCGACAGGGGACCCCCAATGAGCAGTTCTTC
j_call: TRBJ1-1; clone_size: .; d_call: .; v_call: TRBV12-3/TRBV12-4; cdr3_aa: CASSFRGGTEAFF; cdr3_nt: TGTGCCAGCAGTTTTCGGGGTGGGACTGAAGCTTTCTTT
j_call: TRBJ1-6; clone_size: .; d_call: TRBD1; v_call: TRBV7-9; cdr3_aa: CASSLAADRGPGSPLHF; cdr3_nt: TGTGCCAGCAGCTTAGCCGCTGACAGGGGGCCTGGTTCACCCCTCCACTTT
j_call: TRBJ2-1; clone_size: .; d_call: TRBD1; v_call: TRBV30; cdr3_aa: CAWKRAGGSYNEQFF; cdr3_nt: TGTGCCTGGAAGCGTGCAGGGGGCTCCTACAATGAGCAGTTCTTC
j_call: TRBJ2-5; clone_size: .; d_call: .; v_call: TRBV25-1; cdr3_aa: CASNLWRGRETQYF; cdr3_nt: TGTGCCAGCAACCTCTGGAGGGGGCGAGAGACCCAGTACTTC
j_call: TRBJ1-4; clone_size: .; d_call: .; v_call: TRBV5-1; cdr3_aa: CASSPTATNEKLFF; cdr3_nt: TGCGCCAGCAGCCCGACGGCAACTAATGAAAAACTGTTTTTT